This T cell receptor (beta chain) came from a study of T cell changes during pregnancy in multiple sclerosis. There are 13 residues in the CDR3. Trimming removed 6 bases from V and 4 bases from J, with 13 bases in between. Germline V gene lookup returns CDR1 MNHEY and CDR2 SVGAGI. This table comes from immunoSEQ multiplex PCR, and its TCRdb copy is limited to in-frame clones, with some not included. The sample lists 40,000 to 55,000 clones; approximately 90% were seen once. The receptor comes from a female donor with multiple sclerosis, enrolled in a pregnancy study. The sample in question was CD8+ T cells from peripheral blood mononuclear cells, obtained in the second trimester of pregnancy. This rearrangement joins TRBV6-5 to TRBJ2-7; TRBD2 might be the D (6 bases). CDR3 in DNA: TGTGCCAGCAGCCCGGGACTGACATACGAGCAGTACTTC. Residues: CASSPGLTYEQYF.